This T cell receptor beta chain was found in a study of T-cell memory formation after mild COVID-19. Study summary: Across donors, TCR clusters were largely donor specific.

Overall study findings and caveats: Clones shrinking from day 15 to 85 showed even CD4/CD8 mixes; later expanders tilted CD4+. CD4+ contracting clones were found mainly in CM and EM, and CD8+ ones in EMRA.

V was pared by 1 base and J by 0 bases, with 7 bases between. This CDR3 has 15 amino acids. Germline V gives CDR1 LNHNV, CDR2 YYDKDF (reference sequence). 5'RACE primed from the constant segment yielded TCR alpha and TCR beta cDNA libraries bearing sample barcodes and UMIs. TCRdb ran MiXCR on the 5' RACE reads and lists one entry per CDR3 protein. Among around 50,000 distinct CDR3 sequences listed, roughly a quarter were seen once. This clonotype was picked up a small number of times. Antigen specificity is unknown. This receptor was taken from a man younger than 30 who had mild COVID-19 (a few samples of this study predate the infection). Cell type and time point are not known. The V gene is TRBV15, the J gene TRBJ2-4; the D is unclear. The sequenced sample consisted of PBMCs or a T cell subset sorted from them (not recorded which). Here the CDR3 reads CATSRGPVAKNIQYF. In DNA form, the CDR3 reads TGTGCCACCAGCAGAGGTCCGGTAGCCAAAAACATTCAGTACTTC.